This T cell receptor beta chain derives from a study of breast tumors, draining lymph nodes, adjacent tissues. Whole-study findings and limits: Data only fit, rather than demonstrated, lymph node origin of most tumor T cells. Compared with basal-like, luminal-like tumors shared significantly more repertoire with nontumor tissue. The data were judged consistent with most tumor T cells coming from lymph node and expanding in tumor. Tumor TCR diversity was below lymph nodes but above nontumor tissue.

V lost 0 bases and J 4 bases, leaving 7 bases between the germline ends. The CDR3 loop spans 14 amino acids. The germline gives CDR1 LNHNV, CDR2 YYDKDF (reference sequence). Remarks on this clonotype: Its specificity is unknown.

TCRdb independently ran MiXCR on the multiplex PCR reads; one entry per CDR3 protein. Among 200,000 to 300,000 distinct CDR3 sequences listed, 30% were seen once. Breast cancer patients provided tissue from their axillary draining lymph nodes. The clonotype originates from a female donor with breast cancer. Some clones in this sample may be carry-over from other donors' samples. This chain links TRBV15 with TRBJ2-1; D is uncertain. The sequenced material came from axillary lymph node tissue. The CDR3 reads CATSREWAYNEQFF. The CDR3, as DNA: TGTGCCACCAGCAGAGAGTGGGCGTACAATGAGCAGTTCTTC.